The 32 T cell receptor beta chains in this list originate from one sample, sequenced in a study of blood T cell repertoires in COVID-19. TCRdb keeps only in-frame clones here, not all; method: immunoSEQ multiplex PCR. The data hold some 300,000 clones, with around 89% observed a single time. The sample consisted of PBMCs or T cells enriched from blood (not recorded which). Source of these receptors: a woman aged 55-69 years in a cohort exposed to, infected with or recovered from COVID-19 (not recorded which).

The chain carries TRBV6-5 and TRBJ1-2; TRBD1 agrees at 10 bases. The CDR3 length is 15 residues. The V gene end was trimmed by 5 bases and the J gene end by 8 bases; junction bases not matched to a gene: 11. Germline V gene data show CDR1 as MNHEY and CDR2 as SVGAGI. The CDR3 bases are TGTGCCAGCAGTCAGACAGGGGGCTATACTATCGGCTACACCTTC. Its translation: CASSQTGGYTIGYTF.

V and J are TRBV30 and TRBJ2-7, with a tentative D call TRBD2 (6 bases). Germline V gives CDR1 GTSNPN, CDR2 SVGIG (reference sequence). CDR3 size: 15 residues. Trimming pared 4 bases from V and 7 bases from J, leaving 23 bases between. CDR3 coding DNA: TGTGCCTGGAAGGGAACCGGGACTGGCTTCGAGGAGCAGTACTTC. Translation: CAWKGTGTGFEEQYF.

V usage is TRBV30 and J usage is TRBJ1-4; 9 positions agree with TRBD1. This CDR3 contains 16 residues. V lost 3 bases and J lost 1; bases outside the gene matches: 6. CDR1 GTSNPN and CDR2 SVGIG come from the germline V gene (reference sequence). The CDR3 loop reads CAWRTGGRLTNEKLFF. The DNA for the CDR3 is TGTGCCTGGAGGACAGGGGGGAGGTTAACTAATGAAAAACTGTTTTTT.

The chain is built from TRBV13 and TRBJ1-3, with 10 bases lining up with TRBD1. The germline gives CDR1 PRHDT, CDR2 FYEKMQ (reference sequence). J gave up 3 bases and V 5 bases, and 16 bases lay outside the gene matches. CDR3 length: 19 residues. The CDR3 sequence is CASSAGPGQGTLFGNTIYF. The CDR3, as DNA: TGTGCCAGCAGCGCGGGACCGGGACAGGGGACGCTGTTTGGAAACACCATATATTTT.

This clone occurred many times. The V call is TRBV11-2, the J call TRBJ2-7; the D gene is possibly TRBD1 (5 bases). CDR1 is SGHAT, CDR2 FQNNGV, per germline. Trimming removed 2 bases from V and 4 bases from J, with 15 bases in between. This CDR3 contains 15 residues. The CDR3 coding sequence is TGTGCCAGCAGCTTAAATCAGGGTTTCGGGTACGAGCAGTACTTC. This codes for CASSLNQGFGYEQYF.

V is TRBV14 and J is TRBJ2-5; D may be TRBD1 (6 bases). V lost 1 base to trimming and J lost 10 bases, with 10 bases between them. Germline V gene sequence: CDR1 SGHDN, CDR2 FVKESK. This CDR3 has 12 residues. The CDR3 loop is CASSQGKGDQYF. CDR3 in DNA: TGTGCCAGCAGCCAAGGCAAGGGGGACCAGTACTTC.

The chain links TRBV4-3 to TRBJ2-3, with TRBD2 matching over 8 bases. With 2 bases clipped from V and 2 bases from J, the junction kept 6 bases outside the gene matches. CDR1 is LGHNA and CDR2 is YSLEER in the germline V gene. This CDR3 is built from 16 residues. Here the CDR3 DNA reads TGCGCCAGCAGCCAAAGGGCGGGAGGCTACACAGATACGCAGTATTTT. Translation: CASSQRAGGYTDTQYF.

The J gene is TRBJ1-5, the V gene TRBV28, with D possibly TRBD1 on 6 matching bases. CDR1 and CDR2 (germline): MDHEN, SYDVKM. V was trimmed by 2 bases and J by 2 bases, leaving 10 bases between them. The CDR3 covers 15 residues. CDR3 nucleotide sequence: TGTGCCAGCAGTTTAAGGGGGATGGGCAATCAGCCCCAGCATTTT. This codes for CASSLRGMGNQPQHF.

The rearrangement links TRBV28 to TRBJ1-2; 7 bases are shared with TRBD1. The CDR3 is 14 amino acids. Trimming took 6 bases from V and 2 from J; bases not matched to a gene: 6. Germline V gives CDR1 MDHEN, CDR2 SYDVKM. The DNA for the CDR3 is TGTGCCAGCAGAGAGACAGGGAGGAACTATGGCTACACCTTC. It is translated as CASRETGRNYGYTF.

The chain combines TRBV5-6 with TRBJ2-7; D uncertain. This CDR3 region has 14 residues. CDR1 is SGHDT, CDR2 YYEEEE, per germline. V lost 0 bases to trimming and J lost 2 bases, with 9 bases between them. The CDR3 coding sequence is TGTGCCAGCAGCTTGGCCAGGTCCACCTACGAGCAGTACTTC. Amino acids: CASSLARSTYEQYF. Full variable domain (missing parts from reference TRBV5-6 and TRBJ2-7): DAGVTQSPTHLIKTRGQQVTLRCSPKSGHDTVSWYQQALGQGPQFIFQYYEEEERQRGNFPDRFSGHQFPNYSSELNVNALLLGDSALYLCASSLARSTYEQYFGPGTRLTVT.

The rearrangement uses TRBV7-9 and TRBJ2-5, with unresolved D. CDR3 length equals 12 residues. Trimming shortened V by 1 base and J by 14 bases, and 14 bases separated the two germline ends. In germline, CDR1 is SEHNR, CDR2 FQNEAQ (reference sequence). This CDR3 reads CASSLELPAVYF. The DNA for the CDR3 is TGTGCCAGCAGCTTAGAGCTCCCCGCCGTTTACTTC.

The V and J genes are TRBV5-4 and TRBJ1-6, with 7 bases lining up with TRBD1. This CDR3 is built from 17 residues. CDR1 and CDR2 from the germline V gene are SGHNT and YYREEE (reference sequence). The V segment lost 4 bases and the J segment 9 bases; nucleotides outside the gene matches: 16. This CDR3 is CASSPTPPGQLSSPLHF. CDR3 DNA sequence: TGTGCCAGCAGCCCGACACCACCGGGACAGTTATCTTCACCCCTCCACTTT. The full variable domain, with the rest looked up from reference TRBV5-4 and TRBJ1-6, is ETGVTQSPTHLIKTRGQQVTLRCSSQSGHNTVSWYQQALGQGPQFIFQYYREEENGRGNFPPRFSGLQFPNYSSELNVNALELDDSALYLCASSPTPPGQLSSPLHFGNGTRLTVT.

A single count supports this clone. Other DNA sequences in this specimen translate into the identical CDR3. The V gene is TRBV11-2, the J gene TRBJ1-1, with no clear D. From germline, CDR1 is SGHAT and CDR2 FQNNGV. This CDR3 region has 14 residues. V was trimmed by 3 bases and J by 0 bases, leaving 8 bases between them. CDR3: CASSFGGLNTEAFF. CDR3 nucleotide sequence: TGTGCCAGCAGCTTCGGCGGATTGAACACTGAAGCTTTCTTT.

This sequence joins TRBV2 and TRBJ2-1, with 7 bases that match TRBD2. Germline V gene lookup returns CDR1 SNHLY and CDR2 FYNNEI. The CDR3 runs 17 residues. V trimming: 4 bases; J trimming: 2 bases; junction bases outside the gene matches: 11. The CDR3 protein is CASSGGGRAQTYNEQFF. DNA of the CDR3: TGTGCCAGCAGTGGGGGAGGGCGGGCACAAACCTACAATGAGCAGTTCTTC.

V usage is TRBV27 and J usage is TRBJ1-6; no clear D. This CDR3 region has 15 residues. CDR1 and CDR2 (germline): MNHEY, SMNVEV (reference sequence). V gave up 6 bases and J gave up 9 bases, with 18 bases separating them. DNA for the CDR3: TGTGCCAGCAGCATTACGGGCCCCGGGAGTTCACCCCTCCACTTT. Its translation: CASSITGPGSSPLHF.

For the CDR3, the DNA is TGTGCCTGGACCAGGGGACTAGCGAGTAGCACCGGGGAGCTGTTTTTT. It codes for CAWTRGLASSTGELFF. V gene TRBV30 combines with J gene TRBJ2-2, with 10 nucleotides matching TRBD2. This CDR3 region has 16 residues. Germline V CDR1 and CDR2: GTSNPN, SVGIG (reference sequence). Trimming removed 4 bases from V and 4 bases from J; junction bases left unmatched: 9.

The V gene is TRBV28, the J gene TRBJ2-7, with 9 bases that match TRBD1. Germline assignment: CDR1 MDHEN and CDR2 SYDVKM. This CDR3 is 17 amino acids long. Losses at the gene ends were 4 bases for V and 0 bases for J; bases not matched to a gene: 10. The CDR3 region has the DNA TGTGCCAGCAGTTCCCTAGGGGACAGGGTGAGCTCCTACGAGCAGTACTTC. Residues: CASSSLGDRVSSYEQYF. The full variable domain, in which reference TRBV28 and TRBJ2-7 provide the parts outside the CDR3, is DVKVTQSSRYLVKRTGEKVFLECVQDMDHENMFWYRQDPGLGLRLIYFSYDVKMKEKGDIPEGYSVSREKKERFSLILESASTNQTSMYLCASSSLGDRVSSYEQYFGPGTRLTVT.

The CDR3 spells CASSLGGTNQPQHF. As DNA, the CDR3 is TGTGCCAGCAGTTTAGGAGGGACCAATCAGCCCCAGCATTTT. The V gene is TRBV28, the J gene TRBJ1-5, with a possible D match to TRBD1 (5 bases). The length of the CDR3 is 14 residues. Germline CDR1 MDHEN, CDR2 SYDVKM. The V end lost 2 bases, the J end lost 3 bases, and 8 bases lay between the germline ends.

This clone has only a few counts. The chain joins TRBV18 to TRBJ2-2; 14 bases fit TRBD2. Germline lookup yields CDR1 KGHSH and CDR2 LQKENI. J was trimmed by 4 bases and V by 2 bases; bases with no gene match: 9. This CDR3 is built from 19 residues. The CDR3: CASSPVSTSGRARTGELFF. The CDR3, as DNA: TGTGCCAGCTCACCAGTTTCGACTAGCGGGAGGGCCCGCACCGGGGAGCTGTTTTTT.

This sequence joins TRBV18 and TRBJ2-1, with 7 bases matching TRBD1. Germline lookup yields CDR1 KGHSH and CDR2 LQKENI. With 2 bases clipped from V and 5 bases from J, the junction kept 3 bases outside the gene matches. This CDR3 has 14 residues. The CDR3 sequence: CASSPTGADNEQFF. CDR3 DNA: TGTGCCAGCTCACCAACAGGGGCAGACAATGAGCAGTTCTTC. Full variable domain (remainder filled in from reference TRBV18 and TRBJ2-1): NAGVMQNPRHLVRRRGQEARLRCSPMKGHSHVYWYRQLPEEGLKFMVYLQKENIIDESGMPKERFSAEFPKEGPSILRIQQVVRGDSAAYFCASSPTGADNEQFFGPGTRLTVL.

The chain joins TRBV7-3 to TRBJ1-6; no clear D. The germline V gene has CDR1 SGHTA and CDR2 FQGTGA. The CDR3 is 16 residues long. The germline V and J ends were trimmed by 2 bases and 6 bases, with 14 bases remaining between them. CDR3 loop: CASSLRRVGLNSPLHF. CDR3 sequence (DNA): TGTGCCAGCAGCTTACGGCGGGTGGGCCTTAATTCACCCCTCCACTTT.

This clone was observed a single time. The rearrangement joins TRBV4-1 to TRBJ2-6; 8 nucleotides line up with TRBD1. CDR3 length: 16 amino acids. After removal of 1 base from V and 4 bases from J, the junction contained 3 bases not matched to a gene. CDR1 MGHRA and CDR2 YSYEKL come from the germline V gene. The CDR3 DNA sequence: TGCGCCAGCAGCCAAGGGACAGGGTCCGGGGCCAACGTCCTGACTTTC. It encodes CASSQGTGSGANVLTF.

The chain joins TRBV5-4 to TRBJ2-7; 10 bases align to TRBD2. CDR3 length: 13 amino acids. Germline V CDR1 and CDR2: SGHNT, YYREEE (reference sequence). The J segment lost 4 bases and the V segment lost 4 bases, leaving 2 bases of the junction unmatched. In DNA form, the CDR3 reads TGTGCCAGCAGCCCGACTAGCGGGTACGAGCAGTACTTC. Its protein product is CASSPTSGYEQYF.

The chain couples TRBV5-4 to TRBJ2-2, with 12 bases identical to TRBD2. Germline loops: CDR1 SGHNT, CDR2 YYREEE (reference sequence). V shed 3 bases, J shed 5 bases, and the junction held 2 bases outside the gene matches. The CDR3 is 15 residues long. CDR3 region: CASSSSGRETGELFF. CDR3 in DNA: TGTGCCAGCAGCTCTAGCGGGAGGGAGACCGGGGAGCTGTTTTTT. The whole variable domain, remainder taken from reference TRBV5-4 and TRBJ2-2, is ETGVTQSPTHLIKTRGQQVTLRCSSQSGHNTVSWYQQALGQGPQFIFQYYREEENGRGNFPPRFSGLQFPNYSSELNVNALELDDSALYLCASSSSGRETGELFFGEGSRLTVL.

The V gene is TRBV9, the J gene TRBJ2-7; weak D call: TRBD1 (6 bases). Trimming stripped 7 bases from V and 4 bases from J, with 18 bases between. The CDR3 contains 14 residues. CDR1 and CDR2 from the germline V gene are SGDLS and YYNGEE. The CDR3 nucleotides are TGTGCCAGCGGCAGAGGTGGAACAGGGTACGAGCAGTACTTC. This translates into CASGRGGTGYEQYF.

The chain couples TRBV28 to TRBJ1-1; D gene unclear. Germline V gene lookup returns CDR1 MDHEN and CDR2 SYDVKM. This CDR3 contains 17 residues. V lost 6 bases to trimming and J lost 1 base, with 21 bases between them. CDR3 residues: CASRFPPGGFSNTEAFF. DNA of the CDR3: TGTGCCAGCAGGTTTCCCCCAGGTGGGTTTTCGAACACTGAAGCTTTCTTT.

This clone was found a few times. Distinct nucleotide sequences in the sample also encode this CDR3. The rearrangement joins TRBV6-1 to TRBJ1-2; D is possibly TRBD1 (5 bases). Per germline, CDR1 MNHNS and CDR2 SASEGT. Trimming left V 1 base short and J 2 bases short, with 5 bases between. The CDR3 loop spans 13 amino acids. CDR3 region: CASSEGQNYGYTF. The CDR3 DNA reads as TGTGCCAGCAGTGAAGGACAGAACTATGGCTACACCTTC.

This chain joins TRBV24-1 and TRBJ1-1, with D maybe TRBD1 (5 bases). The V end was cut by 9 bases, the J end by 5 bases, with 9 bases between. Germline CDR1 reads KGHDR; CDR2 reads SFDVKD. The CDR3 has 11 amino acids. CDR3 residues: CATGQGTEAFF. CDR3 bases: TGTGCCACCGGTCAGGGAACTGAAGCTTTCTTT.

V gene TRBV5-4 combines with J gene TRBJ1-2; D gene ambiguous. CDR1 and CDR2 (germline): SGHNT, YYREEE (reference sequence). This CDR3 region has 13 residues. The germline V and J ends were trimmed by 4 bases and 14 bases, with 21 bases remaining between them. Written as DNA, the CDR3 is TGTGCCAGCAGCGGGAGGGAAAAAGTATCCTGGACCTTC. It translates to CASSGREKVSWTF.

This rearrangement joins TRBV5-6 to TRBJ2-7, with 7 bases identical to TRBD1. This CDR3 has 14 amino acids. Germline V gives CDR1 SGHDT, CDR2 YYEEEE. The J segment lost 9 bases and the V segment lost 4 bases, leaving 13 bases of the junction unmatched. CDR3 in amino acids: CASSEGQKFEGQYF. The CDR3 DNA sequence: TGTGCCAGCAGCGAGGGACAGAAGTTCGAGGGGCAGTACTTC.

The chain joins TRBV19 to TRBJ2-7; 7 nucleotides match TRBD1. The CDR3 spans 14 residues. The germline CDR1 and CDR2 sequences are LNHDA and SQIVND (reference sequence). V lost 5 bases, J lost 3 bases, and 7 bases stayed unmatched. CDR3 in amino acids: CASSGSDRYYEQYF. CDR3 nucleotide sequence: TGTGCCAGTAGTGGGTCGGACAGGTACTACGAGCAGTACTTC.

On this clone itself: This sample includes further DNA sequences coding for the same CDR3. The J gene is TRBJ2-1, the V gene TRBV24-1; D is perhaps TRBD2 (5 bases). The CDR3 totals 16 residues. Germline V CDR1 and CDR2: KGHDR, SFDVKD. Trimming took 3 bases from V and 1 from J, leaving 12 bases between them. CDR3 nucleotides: TGTGCCACCAGTGATAGAGGGAGTGGTTCCTACAATGAGCAGTTCTTC. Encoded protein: CATSDRGSGSYNEQFF.